This is a list of T cell receptor beta chains from one sample in a study of blood T cell repertoires in COVID-19. The assay was immunoSEQ multiplex PCR, and TCRdb's table has in-frame clones only and misses some. Of about 200,000 clones listed, roughly 88% are singletons. The sample comprised peripheral blood. The receptor set was obtained from a man aged 35-49 years with acute or convalescent COVID-19. Both conserved end residues are part of each CDR3. The order of the fields is D gene, clone size, CDR3 length, J gene, V gene, CDR3 DNA, CDR3 protein. A D gene is named only where the DNA matches it firmly. Expanded clones get a size class; other rows say once, few or many, or leave the size out.

NA,few,15,TRBJ1-1,TRBV6-2/TRBV6-3,TGTGCCAGCAGTCTGGGGCGGGATGCGAGCACTGAAGCTTTCTTT,CASSLGRDASTEAFF
TRBD2,many,12,TRBJ2-5,TRBV19,TGTGCCAGTAGTCCGGGAGGAGAGACCCAGTACTTC,CASSPGGETQYF
TRBD1,NA,13,TRBJ1-5,TRBV5-1,TGCGCCAGCAGCTGGGACAGGGATCAGCCCCAGCATTTT,CASSWDRDQPQHF
TRBD2,NA,15,TRBJ2-3,TRBV5-1,TGCGCCAGCAGCCTAGCGGGATCTAGCACAGATACGCAGTATTTT,CASSLAGSSTDTQYF
NA,NA,19,TRBJ2-1,TRBV19,TGTGCCAGTAGTATAGATTCGGCGGGGGCGCCTCCGTACTACAATGAGCAGTTCTTC,CASSIDSAGAPPYYNEQFF
NA,few,17,TRBJ1-6,TRBV21-1,TGTGCCAGCCAAATAGCACCAGGGGGCACCAATAATTCACCCCTCCACTTT,CASQIAPGGTNNSPLHF
NA,NA,14,TRBJ2-5,TRBV6-6,TGTGCCAGCAGTAACACAGGGTCGGAGGAGACCCAGTACTTC,CASSNTGSEETQYF
NA,NA,15,TRBJ1-1,TRBV4-1,TGCGCCAGCAGCCAAGGGTTAGTAGCTGCCGCAGGGGCTTTCTTT,CASSQGLVAAAGAFF
NA,NA,15,TRBJ2-3,TRBV5-1,TGCGCCAGCAGCTCCGAAAGACTGAGCACAGATACGCAGTATTTT,CASSSERLSTDTQYF
NA,NA,15,TRBJ1-5,TRBV28,TGTGCCAGCAGTCAACAGGGATATAGCAATCAGCCCCAGCATTTT,CASSQQGYSNQPQHF
NA,NA,15,TRBJ2-2,TRBV6-5,TGTGCCAGCAGTAGGGCACCACTCGGGGACGGGGAGCTGTTTTTT,CASSRAPLGDGELFF
NA,NA,12,TRBJ1-6,TRBV6-2/TRBV6-3,TGTGCCAGCAGTTCAGGTGATTCACCCCTCCACTTT,CASSSGDSPLHF
TRBD1,NA,15,TRBJ1-1,TRBV5-6,TGTGCCAGCAGCTTCAGCAGGGGGGTGAACACTGAAGCTTTCTTT,CASSFSRGVNTEAFF
NA,once,15,TRBJ1-1,TRBV9,TGTGCCAGCAGCGGGGGCGGGGTTTTGAACACTGAAGCTTTCTTT,CASSGGGVLNTEAFF
TRBD1,NA,17,TRBJ1-1,TRBV19,TGTGCCAGTAGTCCCGGACAGGGAAGTATGGGGAACACTGAAGCTTTCTTT,CASSPGQGSMGNTEAFF
TRBD2,NA,16,TRBJ2-3,TRBV5-1,TGCGCCAGCAGCTTGCCTAGCGGAGCCCCGACAGATACGCAGTATTTT,CASSLPSGAPTDTQYF
NA,few,10,TRBJ1-1,TRBV29-1,TGCAGTGGACAGAACACTGAAGCTTTCTTT,CSGQNTEAFF
NA,NA,15,TRBJ2-1,TRBV19,TGTGCCAGTAGTATAGGGGGTCAGGGGATGGATGAGCAGTTCTTC,CASSIGGQGMDEQFF
NA,once,14,TRBJ1-1,TRBV5-1,TGCGCCAGCAGCGTGGACGGGAAACACACTGAAGCTTTCTTT,CASSVDGKHTEAFF
NA,NA,15,TRBJ1-1,TRBV5-5,TGTGCCAGCAGCCTACAGGGAATTGGGGGAACTGAAGCTTTCTTT,CASSLQGIGGTEAFF
TRBD2,NA,15,TRBJ2-7,TRBV13,TGTGCCAGCAGCTGGGGGACTAGCGGGAGCTACGAGCAGTACTTC,CASSWGTSGSYEQYF
NA,few,15,TRBJ1-1,TRBV25-1,TGTGCCAGCAGTGATCCCGGGACACTGAACACTGAAGCTTTCTTT,CASSDPGTLNTEAFF
NA,once,14,TRBJ1-1,TRBV27,TGTGCCAGCAGTTTTCTTGGGGGAGGGATTGAAGCTTTCTTT,CASSFLGGGIEAFF
NA,once,12,TRBJ1-3,TRBV30,TGTGCCTGGGGGAGCTCTGGAAACACCATATATTTT,CAWGSSGNTIYF
NA,once,16,TRBJ2-5,TRBV6-1,TGTGCCAGCAGTGAAGAGGGGGGCGGGAGAACGGAGACCCAGTACTTC,CASSEEGGGRTETQYF
TRBD2,few,17,TRBJ2-5,TRBV4-3,TGCGCCAGCAGCCAAGATCACGGACTAGCGAGCGGAGAGACCCAGTACTTC,CASSQDHGLASGETQYF
NA,NA,15,TRBJ2-3,TRBV30,TGTGCCTGGAACGCTGGGGGGTGGACTTTAGATACGCAGTATTTT,CAWNAGGWTLDTQYF
NA,once,16,TRBJ2-1,TRBV7-6,TGTGCCAGCAGCGAACCCCTACGCAATGCCTACAATGAGCAGTTCTTC,CASSEPLRNAYNEQFF
NA,NA,13,TRBJ2-1,TRBV6-1,TGTGCCAGCAGTGAAGGGGGCGCCTATGAGCAGTTCTTC,CASSEGGAYEQFF
NA,NA,12,TRBJ1-1,TRBV30,TGTGCCTGGAGCCCCAGGAGGGGTGAAGCTTTCTTT,CAWSPRRGEAFF
TRBD2,NA,14,TRBJ2-7,TRBV27,TGTGCCAGCAGTTCTAGCGGGACCCTGTACGAGCAGTACTTC,CASSSSGTLYEQYF
TRBD2,few,16,TRBJ2-7,TRBV5-1,TGCGCCAGCAGCCCGGGGACTAGCGGGAGCTCCTACGAGCAGTACTTC,CASSPGTSGSSYEQYF
NA,NA,12,TRBJ2-1,TRBV19,TGTGCCAGTAGGGCGGATTCGAATGAGCAGTTCTTC,CASRADSNEQFF
NA,NA,16,TRBJ1-5,TRBV7-6,TGTGCCAGCAGCGCGTTGGTGGGGGAGGGCAATCAGCCCCAGCATTTT,CASSALVGEGNQPQHF
NA,NA,14,TRBJ2-2,TRBV28,TGTGCCAGCAGTTTCCGTCAGTACACCGGGGAGCTGTTTTTT,CASSFRQYTGELFF
NA,NA,14,TRBJ2-6,TRBV6-5,TGTGCCAGCAGTAACCCGCAGGGAGCCAACGTCCTGACTTTC,CASSNPQGANVLTF
TRBD2,many,14,TRBJ2-7,TRBV3-1/TRBV3-2,TGTGCCAGCAGCCAACGGGAGCGGGAGGGTTGGCAGTACTTC,CASSQREREGWQYF
TRBD2,many,13,TRBJ2-2,TRBV6-4,TGTGCCAGCACGGCGGGAGACACCGGGGAGCTGTTTTTT,CASTAGDTGELFF
TRBD1,NA,15,TRBJ2-7,TRBV18,TGTGCCAGCTCGCTACAGGGGGCAAGGTCCTACGAGCAGTACTTC,CASSLQGARSYEQYF
TRBD1,NA,15,TRBJ1-1,TRBV5-1,TGCGCCAGCAGCTTGCCCGGCCAGGGGGCTACTGAAGCTTTCTTT,CASSLPGQGATEAFF
NA,NA,14,TRBJ1-1,TRBV9,TGTGCCAGCAGCGTGGGCAGTACTAACACTGAAGCTTTCTTT,CASSVGSTNTEAFF
NA,NA,13,TRBJ1-1,TRBV30,TGTGCCTGGAGTCTGACAGGCCCTTTTGAAGCTTTCTTT,CAWSLTGPFEAFF
TRBD2,NA,16,TRBJ2-3,TRBV6-5,TGTGCCAGCAGTTATAGGGCGGGAGGCAACACAGATACGCAGTATTTT,CASSYRAGGNTDTQYF
NA,NA,16,TRBJ1-2,TRBV4-2,TGTGCCAGCAGCCAAGAGGCTGGGAGGGCTAACTATGGCTACACCTTC,CASSQEAGRANYGYTF
TRBD1,NA,16,TRBJ1-6,TRBV7-6,TGTGCCAGCAGCCCGTGGACAGGGGACAATAATTCACCCCTCCACTTT,CASSPWTGDNNSPLHF
TRBD1,NA,16,TRBJ2-1,TRBV3-1/TRBV3-2,TGTGCCAGCAGCCGCGATCCGGGACAGATATACAATGAGCAGTTCTTC,CASSRDPGQIYNEQFF
TRBD2,NA,17,TRBJ2-1,TRBV13,TGTGCCAGCAGCCCCCGCGGAGGGACTAGCGGGATCCATGAGCAGTTCTTC,CASSPRGGTSGIHEQFF
NA,NA,14,TRBJ2-7,TRBV7-9,TGTGCCAGCAGCCTTTCGCGGGGACCCTACGAGCAGTACTTC,CASSLSRGPYEQYF
NA,NA,15,TRBJ2-7,TRBV5-1,TGCGCCAGCAGCTTAGGGACTCGGAGCTCCTACGAGCAGTACTTC,CASSLGTRSSYEQYF
NA,NA,12,TRBJ2-5,TRBV7-6,TGTGCCAGCAGCTTCCGCAGTTCGACCCAGTACTTC,CASSFRSSTQYF